This entry describes one TCR beta chain. The data were obtained in a study of T cell responses to AZD1222 COVID-19 vaccine. Assay used: immunoSEQ multiplex PCR; TCRdb lists only in-frame clones, some missing. The sample shows under 75,000 clones, around 85% of them seen only once. After removal of 10 bases from V and 3 bases from J, the junction contained 9 bases not matched to a gene. Germline assignment: CDR1 SNHLY and CDR2 FYNNEI. The CDR3 runs 13 residues. The receptor's source is an adult in good health. The sample in question was peripheral blood, obtained on day 0 of AZD1222 vaccination. The chain joins TRBV2 to TRBJ2-7; the match to TRBD1 covers 7 bases. The CDR3 coding sequence is TGTGCCACCAGGGGACAGAGCTACTACGAGCAGTACTTC. As protein: CATRGQSYYEQYF.